The present T cell receptor (beta chain) was sequenced within a study of tumor-infiltrating lymphocytes in primary liver carcinoma. Making TCR beta cDNA involved approximately 520 ng total RNA and a constant-region primer. For TCR beta, libraries were produced by three nested multiplex PCR rounds using slightly modified ARM-PCR. TRBV1-TRBV30 forward and Cbeta reverse primers drove the first two approximately 10-cycle rounds. MiXCR, run by TCRdb on the multiplex PCR reads, gives a single entry per CDR3 protein. The repertoire holds around 78,000 distinct CDR3 sequences, with 71% as singletons. Both RNA and DNA were isolated together from roughly 20-30 mg of bulk tissue that had not been sorted. Between the trimmed V and J ends, which lost 3 bases and 4 bases, there was a span of 16 bases. This CDR3 is built from 16 residues.

The chain uses TRBV12-3 or TRBV12-4 and TRBJ1-3; possibly TRBD1 for D (5 bases). The sample taken for sequencing was liver tumor tissue from sampling region 4. Described subset: tumor region T4, right-lateral pole. This receptor was taken from a woman aged 60-75 years with primary liver carcinoma and hepatitis B virus infection. The CDR3 DNA is TGTGCCAGCAGTTTCCCCAGGGTCAAGGTGGGAAACACCATATATTTT. This sequence encodes CASSFPRVKVGNTIYF.